This T cell receptor beta chain was observed in a study of tumor-infiltrating lymphocytes in primary liver carcinoma. Germline lookup yields CDR1 MNHNS and CDR2 SASEGT. The CDR3 extends over 16 amino acids. From around 0.5 ug total RNA, TCR beta cDNA was generated with a primer in the constant region. A slightly modified ARM-PCR protocol with three nested multiplex PCR rounds produced these TCR beta libraries. TRBV1-TRBV30 forward primers paired with a C-beta reverse primer were used in the first two PCR rounds, which ran about 11 cycles each. TCRdb recomputed calls from the multiplex PCR reads with MiXCR, one row per CDR3 protein. The top ten hold under 25% of the sample, which has 90,000 to 110,000 distinct CDR3 sequences, about four fifths seen once. RNA and DNA were co-extracted from about 19-30 mg of unsorted bulk tissue. As concerns this clonotype: The junction does not match germline at one end; this may be a read error.

J is TRBJ2-1 and V is TRBV6-1; TRBD2 matches 7 bases. Sample: liver tumor tissue from sampling region 3. Stated subset: tumor region T3, left-lateral pole. The source of this sequence is a middle-aged man with primary liver carcinoma and hepatitis B virus infection. This CDR3 is CANSRKGSGDWNEHFF. The CDR3 DNA is TGTGCCAACAGTCGAAAGGGAAGCGGGGATTGGAATGAGCATTTCTTC.